This T cell receptor beta chain was obtained from a study of cytomegalovirus exposure and HLA in healthy donors. PCR primers comprised 60 Vbeta and 13 Jbeta primers. Profiled with immunoSEQ multiplex PCR; TCRdb holds only in-frame clones, not every one. Found here are around 100,000 clones, approximately 78% of them singletons; the top ten hold approximately 4.8%. CDR1 SGHTA and CDR2 FQGNSA come from the germline V gene. The CDR3 has 14 residues. V lost 3 bases, J lost 2 bases, and 11 bases lay in between. This sequence joins TRBV7-2 and TRBJ2-7; perhaps TRBD1 as D (6 bases). The sequenced sample consisted of PBMCs. This receptor was obtained from a male donor in good health and CMV-seropositive. The CDR3 loop is CASSFSTGTYEQYF. CDR3 in DNA: TGTGCCAGCAGCTTTTCCACAGGGACCTACGAGCAGTACTTC. The whole variable domain, remainder taken from reference TRBV7-2 and TRBJ2-7, is GAGVSQSPSNKVTEKGKDVELRCDPISGHTALYWYRQSLGQGLEFLIYFQGNSAPDKSGLPSDRFSAERTGGSVSTLTIQRTQQEDSAVYLCASSFSTGTYEQYFGPGTRLTVT.